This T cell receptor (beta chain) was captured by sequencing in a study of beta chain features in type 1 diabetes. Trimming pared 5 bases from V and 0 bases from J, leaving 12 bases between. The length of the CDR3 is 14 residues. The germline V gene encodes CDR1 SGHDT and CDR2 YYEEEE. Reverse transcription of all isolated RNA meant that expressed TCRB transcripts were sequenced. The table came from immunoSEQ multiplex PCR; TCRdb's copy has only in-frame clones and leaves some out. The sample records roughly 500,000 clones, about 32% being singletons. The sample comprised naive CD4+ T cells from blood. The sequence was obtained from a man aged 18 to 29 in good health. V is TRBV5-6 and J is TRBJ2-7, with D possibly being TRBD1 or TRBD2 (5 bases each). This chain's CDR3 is CASRTGRHSYEQYF. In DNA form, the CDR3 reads TGTGCCAGCAGAACGGGGCGGCACTCCTACGAGCAGTACTTC.